This TCR beta chain comes out of a study of T cell clones after liver transplantation. For the study at large: Post-transplant blood was tracked for graft-donor-reactive T cell clones identified in a pre-transplant mixed lymphocyte reaction.

Clones were read by immunoSEQ multiplex PCR, and TCRdb kept only the in-frame ones, dropping some. This table has about 75,000 clones, more than 75% appearing once. The material was CD4+ T cells from blood, obtained before liver transplant. This receptor was obtained from a human donor who received a liver transplant.

CDR3 nucleotide sequence: TGTGCCTGGGCCCGGGAGTCTTTAATGAACACTGAAGCTTTCTTT. Its protein product is CAWARESLMNTEAFF. The rearrangement links TRBV30 to TRBJ1-1; D is uncertain. Germline CDR1 GTSNPN, CDR2 SVGIG (reference sequence). This CDR3 is built from 15 residues. V was pared by 5 bases and J by 0 bases, with 16 bases between.